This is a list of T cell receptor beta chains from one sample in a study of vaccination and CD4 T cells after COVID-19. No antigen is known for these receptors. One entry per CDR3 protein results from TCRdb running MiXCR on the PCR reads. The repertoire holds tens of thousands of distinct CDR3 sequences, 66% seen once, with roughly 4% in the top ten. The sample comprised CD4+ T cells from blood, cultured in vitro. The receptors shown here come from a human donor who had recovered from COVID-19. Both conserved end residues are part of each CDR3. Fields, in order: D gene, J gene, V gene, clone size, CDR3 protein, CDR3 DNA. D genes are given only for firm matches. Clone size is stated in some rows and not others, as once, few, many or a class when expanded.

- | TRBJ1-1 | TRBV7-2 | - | CASSFRYRPGSTEAFF | TGTGCCAGCAGCTTCCGATATCGGCCGGGGAGTACTGAAGCTTTCTTT
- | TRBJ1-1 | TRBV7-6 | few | CASRLTLNTEAFF | TGTGCTAGCAGACTCACACTGAACACTGAAGCTTTCTTT
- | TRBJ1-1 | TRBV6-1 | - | CASTSIGTEAFF | TGTGCCAGCACGTCTATCGGCACTGAAGCTTTCTTT
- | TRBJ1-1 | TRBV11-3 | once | CASSFTLNTEAFF | TGTGCCAGCAGCTTTACTTTGAACACTGAAGCTTTCTTT
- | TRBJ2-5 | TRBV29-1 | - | CSVEEGQWSETQYF | TGCAGCGTTGAGGAGGGACAGTGGAGTGAGACCCAGTACTTC
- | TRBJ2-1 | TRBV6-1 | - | CASTNPIGNEQFF | TGTGCCAGCACCAACCCCATTGGGAATGAGCAGTTCTTC
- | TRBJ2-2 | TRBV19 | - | CASTSQALSSGELFF | TGTGCCAGTACGTCACAGGCGCTTTCTTCCGGGGAGCTGTTTTTT
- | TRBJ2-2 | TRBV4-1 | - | CASRDTPAGSTEELFF | TGCGCCAGCAGGGATACACCGGCGGGATCGACCGAGGAGCTGTTTTTT
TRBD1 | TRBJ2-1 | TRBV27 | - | CASSIDRGESNEQFF | TGTGCCAGCAGTATCGACAGGGGAGAGAGCAATGAGCAGTTCTTC
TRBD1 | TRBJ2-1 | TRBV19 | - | CASTPGQGSYNEQFF | TGTGCCAGTACCCCGGGACAGGGCTCCTACAATGAGCAGTTCTTC
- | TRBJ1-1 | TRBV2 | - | CASSQDRSRATEAFF | TGTGCCAGCAGTCAAGACAGGTCTCGCGCCACTGAAGCTTTCTTT
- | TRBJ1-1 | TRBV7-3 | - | CASSPGEGPGAFF | TGTGCCAGCAGCCCAGGTGAGGGGCCAGGGGCTTTCTTT
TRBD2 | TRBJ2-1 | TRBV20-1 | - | CSASGLRHNEQFF | TGCAGTGCTTCGGGACTAAGACACAATGAGCAGTTCTTC
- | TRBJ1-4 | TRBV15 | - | CATRSRLSPEKLFF | TGTGCCACCAGGTCTCGCTTGTCCCCTGAAAAACTGTTTTTT
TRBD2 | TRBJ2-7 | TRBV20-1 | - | CSARGSSGSYEQYF | TGCAGTGCTAGAGGATCTAGCGGCTCCTACGAGCAGTACTTC
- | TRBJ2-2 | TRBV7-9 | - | CASSLNTGELFF | TGTGCCAGCAGCTTAAACACCGGGGAGCTGTTTTTT
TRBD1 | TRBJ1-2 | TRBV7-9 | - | CASSPEGQGYGYTF | TGTGCCAGCAGCCCAGAAGGACAGGGCTATGGCTACACCTTC
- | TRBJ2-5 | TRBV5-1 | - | CASSSGGRETQYF | TGCGCCAGCAGCTCGGGGGGCCGAGAGACCCAGTACTTC
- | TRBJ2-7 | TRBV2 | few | CASSGDNYEQYF | TGTGCCAGCAGTGGCGACAACTACGAGCAGTACTTC
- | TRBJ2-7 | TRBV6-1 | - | CASSPFRGEQYF | TGTGCCAGCAGTCCCTTCCGTGGGGAGCAGTACTTC
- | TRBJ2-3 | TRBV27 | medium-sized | CASSFRGRSADTQYF | TGTGCCAGCAGTTTTCGGGGGCGCTCCGCAGATACGCAGTATTTT
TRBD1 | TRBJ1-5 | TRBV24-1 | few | CATSDSGTENQPQHF | TGTGCCACCAGTGATTCCGGGACAGAAAATCAGCCCCAGCATTTT
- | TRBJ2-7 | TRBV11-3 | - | CASSLHPHYEQYF | TGTGCCAGCAGCTTACATCCCCACTACGAGCAGTACTTC
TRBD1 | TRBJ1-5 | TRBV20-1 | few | CSADRDAGNQPQHF | TGCAGTGCTGACAGGGATGCGGGCAATCAGCCCCAGCATTTT
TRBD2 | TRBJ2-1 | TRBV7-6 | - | CASGGGPWGNEQFF | TGTGCCAGTGGCGGGGGGCCCTGGGGCAATGAGCAGTTCTTC
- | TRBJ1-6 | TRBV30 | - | CAWSQGNSPLHF | TGTGCCTGGAGCCAGGGAAATTCACCCCTCCACTTT
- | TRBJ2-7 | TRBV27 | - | CASSPGQSGARQYF | TGTGCCAGCAGTCCGGGACAGAGCGGGGCAAGGCAGTACTTC
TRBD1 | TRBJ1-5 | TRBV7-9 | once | CASSSKGAGNQPQHF | TGTGCCAGCAGCTCCAAGGGGGCGGGCAATCAGCCCCAGCATTTT
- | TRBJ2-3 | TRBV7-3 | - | CASSLLSGADTQYF | TGTGCCAGCAGCTTACTTTCGGGGGCGGATACGCAGTATTTT
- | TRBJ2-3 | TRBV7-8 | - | CASSLVASTDTQYF | TGTGCCAGCAGCTTAGTGGCCAGCACAGATACGCAGTATTTT
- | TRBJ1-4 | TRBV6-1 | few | CASKTAGGEKLFF | TGTGCCAGCAAGACGGCGGGTGGTGAAAAACTGTTTTTT